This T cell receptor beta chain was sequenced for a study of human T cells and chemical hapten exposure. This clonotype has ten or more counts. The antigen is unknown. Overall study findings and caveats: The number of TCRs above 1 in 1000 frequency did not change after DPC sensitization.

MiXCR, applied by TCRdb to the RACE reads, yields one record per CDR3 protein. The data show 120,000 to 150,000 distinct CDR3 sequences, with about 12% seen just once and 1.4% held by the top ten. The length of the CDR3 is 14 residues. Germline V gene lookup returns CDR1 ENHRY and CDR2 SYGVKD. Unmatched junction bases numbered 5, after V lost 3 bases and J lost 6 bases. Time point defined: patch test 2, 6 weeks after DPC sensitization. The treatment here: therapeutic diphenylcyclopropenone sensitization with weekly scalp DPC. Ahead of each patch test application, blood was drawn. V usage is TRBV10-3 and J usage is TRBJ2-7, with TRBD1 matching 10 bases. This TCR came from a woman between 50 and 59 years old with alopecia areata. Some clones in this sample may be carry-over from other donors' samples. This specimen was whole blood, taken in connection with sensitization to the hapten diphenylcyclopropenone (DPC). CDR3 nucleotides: TGTGCCATCAGTGACTCCGGGACAGGGGCCGAGCAGTACTTC. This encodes CAISDSGTGAEQYF.